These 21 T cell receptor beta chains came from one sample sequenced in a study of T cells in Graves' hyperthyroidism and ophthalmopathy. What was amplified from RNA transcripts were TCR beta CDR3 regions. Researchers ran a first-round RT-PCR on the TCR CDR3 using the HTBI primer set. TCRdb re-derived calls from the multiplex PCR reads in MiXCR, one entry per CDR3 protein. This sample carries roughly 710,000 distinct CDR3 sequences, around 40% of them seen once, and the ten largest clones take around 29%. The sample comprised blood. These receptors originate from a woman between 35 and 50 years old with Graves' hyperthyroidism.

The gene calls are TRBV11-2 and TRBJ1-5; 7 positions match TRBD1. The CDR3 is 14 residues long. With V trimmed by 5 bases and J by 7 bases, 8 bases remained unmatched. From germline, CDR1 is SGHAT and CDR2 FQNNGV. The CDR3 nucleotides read TGTGCCAGCAGCAAGACAGGGACCGCGCAGCCCCAGCATTTT. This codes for CASSKTGTAQPQHF.

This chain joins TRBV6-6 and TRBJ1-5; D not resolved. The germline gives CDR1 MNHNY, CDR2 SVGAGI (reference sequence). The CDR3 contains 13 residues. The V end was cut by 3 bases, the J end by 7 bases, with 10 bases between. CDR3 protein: CASSYRVGQPQHF. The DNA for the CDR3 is TGTGCCAGCAGTTATCGGGTTGGGCAGCCCCAGCATTTT.

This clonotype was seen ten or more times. CDR3 region: CASSRPGQGSYGYTF. The CDR3 region has the DNA TGTGCCAGCAGTCGACCGGGACAGGGATCCTATGGCTACACCTTC. This chain connects TRBV5-5 to TRBJ1-2, with 9 nucleotides matching TRBD1. Germline assignment: CDR1 SGHKS and CDR2 YYEKEE (reference sequence). CDR3 size: 15 residues. J was trimmed by 4 bases and V by 5 bases; bases with no gene match: 9.

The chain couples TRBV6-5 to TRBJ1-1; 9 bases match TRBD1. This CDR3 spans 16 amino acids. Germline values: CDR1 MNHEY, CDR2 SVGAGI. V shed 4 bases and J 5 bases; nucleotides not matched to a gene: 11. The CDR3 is CASSFRTGVASTEAFF. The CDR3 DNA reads TGTGCCAGCAGTTTTCGGACAGGGGTCGCAAGTACTGAAGCTTTCTTT.

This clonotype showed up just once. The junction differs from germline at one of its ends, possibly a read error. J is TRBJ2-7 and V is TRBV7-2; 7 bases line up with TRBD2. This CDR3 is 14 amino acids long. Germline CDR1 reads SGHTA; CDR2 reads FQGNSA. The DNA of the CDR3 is TGTGCCAGCAGCCCGATGGGCGGCGGGAGACCCAAGTTCTTC. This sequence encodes CASSPMGGGRPKFF.

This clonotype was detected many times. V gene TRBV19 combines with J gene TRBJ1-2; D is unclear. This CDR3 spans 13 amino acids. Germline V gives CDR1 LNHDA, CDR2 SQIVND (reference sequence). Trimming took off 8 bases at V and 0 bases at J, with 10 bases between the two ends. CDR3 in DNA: TGTGCCAGTGAGGACGGATCTAACTATGGCTACACCTTC. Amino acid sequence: CASEDGSNYGYTF. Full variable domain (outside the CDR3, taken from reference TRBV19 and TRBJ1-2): DGGITQSPKYLFRKEGQNVTLSCEQNLNHDAMYWYRQDPGQGLRLIYYSQIVNDFQKGDIAEGYSVSREKKESFPLTVTSAQKNPTAFYLCASEDGSNYGYTFGSGTRLTVV.

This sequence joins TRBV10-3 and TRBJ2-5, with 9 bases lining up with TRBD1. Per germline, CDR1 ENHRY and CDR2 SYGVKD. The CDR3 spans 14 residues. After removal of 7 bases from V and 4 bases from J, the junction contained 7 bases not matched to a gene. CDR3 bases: TGTGCCATCACCTCAGGACAGGGGTCAGAGACCCAGTACTTC. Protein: CAITSGQGSETQYF.

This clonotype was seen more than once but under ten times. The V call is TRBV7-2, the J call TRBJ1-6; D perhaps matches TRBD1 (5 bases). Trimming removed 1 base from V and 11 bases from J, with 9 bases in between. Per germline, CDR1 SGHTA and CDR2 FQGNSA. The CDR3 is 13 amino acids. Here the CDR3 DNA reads TGTGCCAGCAGCTTAGGGGGCTCGGCACCCCTCCACTTT. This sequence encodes CASSLGGSAPLHF.

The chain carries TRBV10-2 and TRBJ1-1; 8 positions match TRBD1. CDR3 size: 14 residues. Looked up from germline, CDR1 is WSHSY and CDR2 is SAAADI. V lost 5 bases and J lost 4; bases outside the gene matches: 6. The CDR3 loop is CASSSHRGGTEAFF. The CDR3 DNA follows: TGCGCCAGCAGTTCCCACAGGGGGGGCACTGAAGCTTTCTTT.

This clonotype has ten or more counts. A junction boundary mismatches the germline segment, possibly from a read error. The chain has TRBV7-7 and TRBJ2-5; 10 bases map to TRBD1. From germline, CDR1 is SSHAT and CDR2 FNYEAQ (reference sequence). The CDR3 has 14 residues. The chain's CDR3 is CASSLRQGAETQYF. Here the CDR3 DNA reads TGTGCTAGCAGCCTGAGACAGGGGGCGGAGACCCAGTACTTC.

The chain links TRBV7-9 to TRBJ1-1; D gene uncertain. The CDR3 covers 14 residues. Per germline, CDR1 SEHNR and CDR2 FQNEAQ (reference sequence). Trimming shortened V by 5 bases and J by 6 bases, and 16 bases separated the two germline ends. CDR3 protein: CASSHLPGFPEAFF. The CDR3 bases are TGTGCCAGCAGCCATTTACCCGGTTTCCCTGAAGCTTTCTTT.

As DNA, the CDR3 is TGTGCCAGCAGTTTTTGGCAGGGAGATCGGAGTGGCTACACCTTC. This gives the protein CASSFWQGDRSGYTF. The chain couples TRBV6-5 to TRBJ1-2, with TRBD1 as a possible D gene (5 bases). Per the germline V gene, CDR1 is MNHEY and CDR2 is SVGAGI. Trimming stripped 4 bases from V and 7 bases from J, with 19 bases between. The length of the CDR3 is 15 residues.

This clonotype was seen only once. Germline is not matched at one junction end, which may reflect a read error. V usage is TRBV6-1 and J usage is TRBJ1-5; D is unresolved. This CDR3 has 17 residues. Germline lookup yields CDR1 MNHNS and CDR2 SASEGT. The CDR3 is CAISEAAPTFSNQPQHF. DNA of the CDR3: TGTGCCATCAGTGAAGCGGCCCCCACGTTTAGCAATCAGCCCCAGCATTTT.

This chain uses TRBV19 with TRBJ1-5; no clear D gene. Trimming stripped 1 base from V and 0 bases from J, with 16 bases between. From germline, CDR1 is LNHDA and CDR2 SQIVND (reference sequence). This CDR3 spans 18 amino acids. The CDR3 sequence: CASSIGLARRYSNQPQHF. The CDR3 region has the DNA TGTGCCAGTAGTATAGGGTTGGCTCGCCGGTATAGCAATCAGCCCCAGCATTTT.

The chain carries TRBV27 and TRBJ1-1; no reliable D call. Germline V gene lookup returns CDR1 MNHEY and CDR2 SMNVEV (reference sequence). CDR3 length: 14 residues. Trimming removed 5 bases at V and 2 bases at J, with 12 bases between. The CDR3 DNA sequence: TGTGCCAGCAGTAATGCGGGCGGCAACACTGAAGCTTTCTTT. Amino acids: CASSNAGGNTEAFF.

The CDR3, as DNA: TGCAGCGTTGGCAGGGAAGCAGATACGCAGTATTTT. Translated, it gives CSVGREADTQYF. The chain uses TRBV29-1 and TRBJ2-3; the D gene is possibly TRBD1 (5 bases). The germline V gene has CDR1 SQVTM and CDR2 ANQGSEA. This CDR3 has 12 residues. The V and J ends lost 4 bases and 4 bases respectively, with 9 bases between them.

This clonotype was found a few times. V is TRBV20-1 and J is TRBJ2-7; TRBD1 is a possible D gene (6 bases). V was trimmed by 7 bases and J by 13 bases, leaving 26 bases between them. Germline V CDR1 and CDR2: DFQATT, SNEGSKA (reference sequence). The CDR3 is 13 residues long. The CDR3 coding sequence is TGCAGTGTACTGGGGCCCTCGGGACAAAGAGAATACTTC. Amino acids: CSVLGPSGQREYF.

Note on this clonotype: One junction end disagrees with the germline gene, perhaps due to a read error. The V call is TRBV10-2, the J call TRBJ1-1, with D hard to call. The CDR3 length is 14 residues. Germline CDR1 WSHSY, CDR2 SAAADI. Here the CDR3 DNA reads TGTGCCAGCAGTGAAGCGGTGTCGAACACTGAAGCTCTCTTT. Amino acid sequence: CASSEAVSNTEALF.

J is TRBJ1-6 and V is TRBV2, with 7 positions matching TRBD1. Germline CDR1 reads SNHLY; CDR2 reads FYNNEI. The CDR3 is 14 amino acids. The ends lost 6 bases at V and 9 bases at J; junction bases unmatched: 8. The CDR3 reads CASSATGLVSPLHF. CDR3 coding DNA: TGTGCCAGCAGCGCGACAGGGCTCGTTTCACCCCTCCACTTT.

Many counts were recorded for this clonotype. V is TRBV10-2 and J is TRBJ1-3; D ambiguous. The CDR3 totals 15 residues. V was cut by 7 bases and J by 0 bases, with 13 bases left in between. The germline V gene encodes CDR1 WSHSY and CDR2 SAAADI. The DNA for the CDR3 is TGCGCCAGCACCCTAGAAGTTAGCTCTGGAAACACCATATATTTT. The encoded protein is CASTLEVSSGNTIYF.

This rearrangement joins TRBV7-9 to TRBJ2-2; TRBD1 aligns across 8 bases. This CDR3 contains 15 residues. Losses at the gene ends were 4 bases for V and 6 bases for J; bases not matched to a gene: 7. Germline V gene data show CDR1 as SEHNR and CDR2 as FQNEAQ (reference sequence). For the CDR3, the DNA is TGTGCCAGCAGCTACCGGGACAGGATGGCCGGGGAGCTGTTTTTT. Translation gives CASSYRDRMAGELFF.